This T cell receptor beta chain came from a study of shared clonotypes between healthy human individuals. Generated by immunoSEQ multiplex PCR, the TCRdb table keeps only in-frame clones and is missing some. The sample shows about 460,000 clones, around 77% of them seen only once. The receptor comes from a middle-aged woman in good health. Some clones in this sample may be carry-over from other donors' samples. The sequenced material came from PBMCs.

CDR3 DNA: TGTGCCAGCAGCGTAGGGACTAGCGTAGACTACGAGCAGTACTTC. Translated, it gives CASSVGTSVDYEQYF. The chain uses TRBV9 and TRBJ2-7; 9 bases align to TRBD2. V shed 0 bases, J shed 3 bases, and the junction held 4 bases outside the gene matches. Germline-derived CDR1 and CDR2 are SGDLS and YYNGEE. The CDR3 contains 15 residues.